Shown below are 16 T cell receptor beta chains from a single sample sequenced in a study of blood T cell repertoires in COVID-19. Sequencing used immunoSEQ multiplex PCR; TCRdb keeps in-frame clones, though not all of them. The sample gives 45,000 to 65,000 clones, 83% of which show up once; over 15% is in the top ten. Sequences were obtained from peripheral blood. These receptor sequences come from a man between 35 and 55 years old with acute or convalescent COVID-19.

The chain has TRBV25-1 and TRBJ1-5, with D perhaps TRBD1 (5 bases). V was pared by 5 bases and J by 6 bases, with 14 bases between. Germline lookup yields CDR1 MGHDK and CDR2 SYGVNS. The CDR3 is 14 amino acids. CDR3 sequence (DNA): TGTGCCAGCAGTCAGGGAGGGTATAGTCAGCCCCAGCATTTT. Translating it yields CASSQGGYSQPQHF.

The genes are TRBV2 and TRBJ1-2; TRBD1 aligns across 9 bases. The CDR3 runs 14 residues. V was clipped by 2 bases and J by 8 bases; unmatched bases: 6. CDR1 and CDR2 (germline): SNHLY, FYNNEI. The CDR3, as DNA: TGTGCCAGCAGTGAATATACAGGGGGCCAAGGCTACACCTTC. As protein: CASSEYTGGQGYTF.

This clone was seen a few times. V gene TRBV28 combines with J gene TRBJ1-2; D is unclear. This CDR3 contains 12 residues. CDR1 is MDHEN, CDR2 SYDVKM, per germline. The V and J ends lost 8 bases and 4 bases respectively, with 11 bases between them. CDR3 region: CASSKTGYGYTF. The CDR3 DNA sequence: TGTGCCAGCTCAAAAACGGGCTATGGCTACACCTTC.

The chain couples TRBV12-3 or TRBV12-4 to TRBJ2-1; perhaps TRBD2 as D (5 bases). Trimming cost V 2 bases and J 7 bases, with 9 bases left between them. The CDR3 consists of 13 residues. CDR3 coding DNA: TGTGCCAGCAGTTTAACGCGAGGGAATGAGCAGTTCTTC. This encodes CASSLTRGNEQFF.

This clone was seen a few times. The chain recombines TRBV5-5 with TRBJ2-1; 14 bases align to TRBD2. V was pared by 1 base and J by 8 bases, with 5 bases of the junction left unmatched. CDR1 is SGHKS, CDR2 YYEKEE, per germline (reference sequence). The length of the CDR3 is 16 residues. Here the CDR3 DNA reads TGTGCCAGCAGCTTGCCCGGGACTAGCGGGGGTTATGAGCAGTTCTTC. Translated: CASSLPGTSGGYEQFF. Filled out from reference TRBV5-5 and TRBJ2-1, the complete variable domain reads DAGVTQSPTHLIKTRGQQVTLRCSPISGHKSVSWYQQVLGQGPQFIFQYYEKEERGRGNFPDRFSARQFPNYSSELNVNALLLGDSALYLCASSLPGTSGGYEQFFGPGTRLTVL.

In its sample, this clone was seen a few times. J is TRBJ1-2 and V is TRBV6-1; D is ambiguous. From germline, CDR1 is MNHNS and CDR2 SASEGT. The V end was cut by 1 base, the J end by 8 bases, with 14 bases between. This CDR3 has 14 residues. CDR3 DNA: TGTGCCAGCAGTGAAGTATTCACAGCGGGGGGCTACACCTTC. Residues: CASSEVFTAGGYTF.

The rearrangement links TRBV7-9 to TRBJ2-7, with 9 bases matching TRBD2. Per germline, CDR1 SEHNR and CDR2 FQNEAQ (reference sequence). Trimming cost V 3 bases and J 5 bases; bases outside gene matches: 8. The CDR3 runs to 15 residues. The CDR3 region has the DNA TGTGCCAGCAGCTTGAGGGCGGGAGGGGTCCACGAGCAGTACTTC. Its translation is CASSLRAGGVHEQYF. Combining the CDR3 with reference TRBV7-9 and TRBJ2-7 gives the whole variable domain DTGVSQNPRHKITKRGQNVTFRCDPISEHNRLYWYRQTLGQGPEFLTYFQNEAQLEKSRLLSDRFSAERPKGSFSTLEIQRTEQGDSAMYLCASSLRAGGVHEQYFGPGTRLTVT.

CDR3 DNA sequence: TGTGCCAGCAGTGAGAACAGGCTCTACGAGCAGTACTTC. Its protein is CASSENRLYEQYF. This sequence joins TRBV6-1 and TRBJ2-7; D might be TRBD1 (5 bases). The CDR3 totals 13 residues. With 3 bases removed from V and 3 bases from J, the gap between germline ends came to 9 bases. CDR1 and CDR2 from the germline V gene are MNHNS and SASEGT.

V usage is TRBV6-5 and J usage is TRBJ2-6; D is uncertain. CDR1 and CDR2 from the germline V gene are MNHEY and SVGAGI. The V end was cut by 0 bases, the J end by 3 bases, with 6 bases between. The CDR3 sequence is 15 residues long. DNA of the CDR3: TGTGCCAGCAGTTACTCGAATAGTGGGGCCAACGTCCTGACTTTC. Translation: CASSYSNSGANVLTF.

The chain carries TRBV2 and TRBJ1-2; D is possibly TRBD1 (5 bases). The CDR3 sequence is 12 residues long. The germline V gene encodes CDR1 SNHLY and CDR2 FYNNEI. Trimming left V 5 bases short and J 10 bases short, with 14 bases between. The CDR3 sequence: CASSYIQGVYTF. CDR3 bases: TGTGCCAGCAGTTACATTCAGGGTGTCTACACCTTC.

The V and J genes are TRBV12-5 and TRBJ1-1; D not resolved. This CDR3 spans 11 amino acids. V was clipped by 0 bases and J by 11 bases, with 7 bases between them. The germline CDR1 and CDR2 sequences are LGHNT and FRNRAP. This CDR3 is CASGLVGRAFF. DNA of the CDR3: TGTGCTAGTGGTTTGGTGGGCCGGGCTTTCTTT.

The V call is TRBV5-1, the J call TRBJ2-6, with 12 bases identical to TRBD2. Germline-derived CDR1 and CDR2 are SGHRS and YFSETQ. This CDR3 comprises 19 residues. Losses at the gene ends were 0 bases for V and 1 base for J; bases not matched to a gene: 5. In nucleotides, the CDR3 is TGCGCCAGCAGCTTGGATAAGACTAGCGGGAGATCTGGGGCCAACGTCCTGACTTTC. It translates to CASSLDKTSGRSGANVLTF.

This clone was seen a single time. The chain has TRBV15 and TRBJ1-1; D unresolved. The germline V and J ends were trimmed by 1 base and 3 bases, with 9 bases remaining between them. The CDR3 totals 14 residues. Germline CDR1 and CDR2: LNHNV and YYDKDF (reference sequence). The CDR3 sequence: CATSRAGEDTEAFF. In nucleotides, the CDR3 is TGTGCCACCAGCAGAGCTGGAGAAGACACTGAAGCTTTCTTT.

The V gene is TRBV9, the J gene TRBJ2-2; 9 bases map to TRBD2. Trimming took 3 bases from V and 0 from J; bases not matched to a gene: 3. CDR3 length equals 16 residues. The V gene's germline CDR1 is SGDLS and CDR2 YYNGEE. CDR3 DNA: TGTGCCAGCAGCGGAGCGGGAGGCGCGAACACCGGGGAGCTGTTTTTT. It specifies CASSGAGGANTGELFF. Based on the CDR3 plus reference TRBV9 and TRBJ2-2, the full variable domain is DSGVTQTPKHLITATGQRVTLRCSPRSGDLSVYWYQQSLDQGLQFLIQYYNGEERAKGNILERFSAQQFPDLHSELNLSSLELGDSALYFCASSGAGGANTGELFFGEGSRLTVL.

V gene TRBV10-2 combines with J gene TRBJ2-7, with a possible D match to TRBD2 (6 bases). Trimming took 6 bases from V and 3 from J, leaving 9 bases between them. CDR3 length: 12 amino acids. The V gene's germline CDR1 is WSHSY and CDR2 SAAADI. The CDR3 DNA follows: TGCGCCAGCAGCAGACTAGGCTACGAGCAGTACGTC. It yields the protein CASSRLGYEQYV.

This rearrangement joins TRBV3-1 (or the pseudogene TRBV3-2) to TRBJ1-3; 10 bases map to TRBD1. The V gene's germline CDR1 is LGHDT and CDR2 YNNKEL (reference sequence). V trimming: 4 bases; J trimming: 0 bases; junction bases outside the gene matches: 3. The CDR3 consists of 16 residues. The CDR3 nucleotides read TGTGCCAGCAGCCTCAGGACAGGGGGCTCTGGAAACACCATATATTTT. Translated, it gives CASSLRTGGSGNTIYF.